This TCR beta chain is drawn from a study of spatial heterogeneity in lung cancer. As to time point: sample taken at primary tumor resection. TCRdb redid the calling of the 5' RACE reads with MiXCR, one entry per CDR3 protein. The sample lists roughly 38,000 distinct CDR3 sequences, approximately 3.1% occurring once. V lost 0 bases to trimming and J lost 10 bases, with 17 bases between them. The CDR3 has 16 residues. From germline, CDR1 is SGHRS and CDR2 YFSETQ. This clonotype was counted between two and nine times. This sequence originates from a male donor with early-stage non-small cell lung cancer. Sequences were derived from normal lung tissue next to the tumor, sampled at surgery. The genes are TRBV5-1 and TRBJ1-6; D call uncertain. In DNA form, the CDR3 reads TGCGCCAGCAGCTTGGACACCGCGAGCAACGGATCACCCCTCCACTTT. Protein sequence: CASSLDTASNGSPLHF.